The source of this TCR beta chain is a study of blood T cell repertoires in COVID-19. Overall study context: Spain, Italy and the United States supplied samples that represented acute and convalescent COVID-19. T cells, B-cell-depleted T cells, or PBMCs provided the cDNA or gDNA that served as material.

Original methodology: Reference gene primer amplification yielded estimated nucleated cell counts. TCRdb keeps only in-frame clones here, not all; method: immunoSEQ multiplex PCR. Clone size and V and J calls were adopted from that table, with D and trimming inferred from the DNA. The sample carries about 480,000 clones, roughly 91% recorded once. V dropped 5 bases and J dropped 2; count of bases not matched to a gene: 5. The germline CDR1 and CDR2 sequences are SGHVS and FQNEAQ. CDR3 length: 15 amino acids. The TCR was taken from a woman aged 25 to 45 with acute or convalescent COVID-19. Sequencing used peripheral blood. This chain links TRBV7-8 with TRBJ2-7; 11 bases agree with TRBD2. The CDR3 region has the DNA TGTGCCAGCAGCGTCGGGACTAGCGGAGCCTACGAGCAGTACTTC. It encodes CASSVGTSGAYEQYF.